This T cell receptor (beta chain) was found in a study of blood T cell repertoires in COVID-19. As for the study in general: Samples representing acute and convalescent COVID-19 were sourced from the United States, Italy and Spain. Nucleic acid was either cDNA or gDNA, and it came from T cells, B-cell-depleted T cells, or PBMCs.

The germline gives CDR1 LNHDA, CDR2 SQIVND (reference sequence). There are 15 residues in the CDR3. Trimming removed 6 bases at V and 3 bases at J, with 17 bases between. In the original analysis: By means of reference gene primer amplification, nucleated cell counts were estimated. The data were produced by immunoSEQ multiplex PCR, yet TCRdb's version contains in-frame clones alone and is incomplete. The V and J calls and clone size were taken over from that table, and D and trimming were inferred from the DNA. This table holds 200,000 or so clones, about 80% found once. V and J are TRBV19 and TRBJ2-5; tentatively, D is TRBD1 (5 bases). The TCR was taken from a human donor with acute or convalescent COVID-19. The donor label of this sample is uncertain. The specimen was peripheral blood. The CDR3 region is CASSNQGWTEETQYF. Written as DNA, the CDR3 is TGTGCCAGTAGCAATCAGGGATGGACCGAAGAGACCCAGTACTTC.